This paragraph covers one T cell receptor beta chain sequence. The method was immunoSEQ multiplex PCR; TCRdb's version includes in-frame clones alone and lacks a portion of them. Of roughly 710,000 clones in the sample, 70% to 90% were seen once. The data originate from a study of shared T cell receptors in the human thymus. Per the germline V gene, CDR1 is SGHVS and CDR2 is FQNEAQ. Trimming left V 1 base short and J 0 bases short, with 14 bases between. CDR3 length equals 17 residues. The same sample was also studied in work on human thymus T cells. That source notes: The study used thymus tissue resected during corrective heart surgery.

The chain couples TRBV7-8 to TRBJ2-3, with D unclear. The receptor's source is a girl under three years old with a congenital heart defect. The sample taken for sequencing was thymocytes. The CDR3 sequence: CASSLDLGVTSTDTQYF. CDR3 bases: TGTGCCAGCAGCTTAGATCTGGGCGTTACTAGCACAGATACGCAGTATTTT.